What follows is one T cell receptor (beta chain) and its context. Using immunoSEQ multiplex PCR, the repertoire was profiled, and TCRdb retains in-frame clones only, with some absent. The data contain 120,000 to 150,000 clones, 88% of them singletons. CDR3 length: 15 amino acids. Germline V gene lookup returns CDR1 MNHEY and CDR2 SMNVEV (reference sequence). V was trimmed by 0 bases and J by 4 bases, leaving 13 bases between them. The sample originates from a study of cytomegalovirus exposure and HLA in healthy donors. Sequencing was performed on PBMCs. The genes are TRBV27 and TRBJ2-7, with TRBD2 as a possible D gene (6 bases). The receptor comes from a woman under 30 in good health and CMV-seropositive. For the CDR3, the DNA is TGTGCCAGCAGTTTATCTTACCGGGGAGGATACGAGCAGTACTTC. Protein: CASSLSYRGGYEQYF.